The TCR beta chain under discussion was sequenced for a study of cytomegalovirus exposure and HLA in healthy donors. Notes on this clone: Its antigen is as yet unknown.

13 Jbeta primers and 60 Vbeta primers were used for the PCR. Using immunoSEQ multiplex PCR, the repertoire was profiled, and TCRdb retains in-frame clones only, with some absent. The profile covers around 100,000 clones, with roughly three quarters appearing a single time and around 19% taken by the ten largest. This CDR3 has 13 amino acids. CDR1 and CDR2 (germline): SGHTA, FQGTGA. Study-wide points: Some TCR beta chains (more than 150 of them) were listed as cytomegalovirus-associated.

The rearrangement uses TRBV7-3 and TRBJ2-5; possibly TRBD2 for D (6 bases). The J call is in doubt because the DNA end fits TRBJ2-7 better. This TCR was recovered from a woman in her sixties or seventies in good health and CMV-seropositive. The specimen was PBMCs. CDR3 bases: TGTGCCAGCAGTTCCGGGAGCTCCTACGAGCAGTACTTC. This sequence encodes CASSSGSSYEQYF.